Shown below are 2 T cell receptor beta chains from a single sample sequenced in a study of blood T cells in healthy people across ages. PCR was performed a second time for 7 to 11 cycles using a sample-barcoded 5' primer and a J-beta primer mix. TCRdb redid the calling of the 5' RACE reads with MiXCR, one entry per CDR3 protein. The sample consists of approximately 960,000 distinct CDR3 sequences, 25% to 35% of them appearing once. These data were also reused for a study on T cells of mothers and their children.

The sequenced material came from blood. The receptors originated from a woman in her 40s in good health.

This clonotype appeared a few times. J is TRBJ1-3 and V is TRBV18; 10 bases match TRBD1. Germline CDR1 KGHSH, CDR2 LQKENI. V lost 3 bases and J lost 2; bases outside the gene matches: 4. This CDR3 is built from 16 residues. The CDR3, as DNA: TGTGCCAGCTCACCGGTGGGGACAGGGGCTGGAAACACCATATATTTT. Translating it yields CASSPVGTGAGNTIYF. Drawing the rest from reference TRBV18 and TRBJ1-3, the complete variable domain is NAGVMQNPRHLVRRRGQEARLRCSPMKGHSHVYWYRQLPEEGLKFMVYLQKENIIDESGMPKERFSAEFPKEGPSILRIQQVVRGDSAAYFCASSPVGTGAGNTIYFGEGSWLTVV.

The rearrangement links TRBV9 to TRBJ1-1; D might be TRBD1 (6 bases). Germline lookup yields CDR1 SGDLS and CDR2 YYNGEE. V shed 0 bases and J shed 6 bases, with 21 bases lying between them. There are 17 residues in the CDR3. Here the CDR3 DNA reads TGTGCCAGCAGCGTAGCCCCAGGGGAGGCCTCACTCCCTGAAGCTTTCTTT. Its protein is CASSVAPGEASLPEAFF.